The 32 T cell receptor beta chains presented below share a single source sample, sequenced in a study of monozygotic twins with inflammatory bowel disease. TCRdb reprocessed the 5' RACE reads and stores each CDR3 protein as one record, lacking DNA. The listing contains about 380,000 distinct CDR3 sequences. Source material: blood. The receptors were gathered from a human donor with ulcerative colitis or Crohn's disease, or a healthy co-twin of an affected twin (not recorded which).

The V gene is TRBV5-1, the J gene TRBJ2-5; the D gene TCRdb calls, TRBD2, cannot be checked with no DNA. The CDR3 runs 13 residues. Looked up from germline, CDR1 is SGHRS and CDR2 is YFSETQ. CDR3 sequence: CASSLQGLETQYF. Based on the CDR3 plus reference TRBV5-1 and TRBJ2-5, the full variable domain is KAGVTQTPRYLIKTRGQQVTLSCSPISGHRSVSWYQQTPGQGLQFLFEYFSETQRNKGNFPGRFSGRQFSNSRSEMNVSTLELGDSALYLCASSLQGLETQYFGPGTRLLVL.

The rearrangement uses TRBV7-8 and TRBJ1-6. Germline CDR1 reads SGHVS; CDR2 reads FQNEAQ. CDR3 length equals 17 residues. CDR3 sequence reads: CASSLGVGRGRDSPLHF.

CDR3 sequence: CASSPLDRVGTEAFF. This chain joins TRBV5-5 and TRBJ1-1; TCRdb reports TRBD1, a call that lacks DNA to check it against. The V gene's germline CDR1 is SGHKS and CDR2 YYEKEE (reference sequence). CDR3 length: 15 residues.

The chain uses TRBV20-1 and TRBJ2-7; TCRdb proposes TRBD1, but this gene call is untestable without DNA. The germline gives CDR1 DFQATT, CDR2 SNEGSKA (reference sequence). This CDR3 comprises 17 residues. The CDR3 protein is CSARDLFTGTGAYEQYF.

The chain recombines TRBV18 with TRBJ2-3. CDR1 and CDR2 from the germline V gene are KGHSH and LQKENI. This CDR3 is 16 amino acids long. Here the CDR3 reads CASSRVLVSSTDTQYF. Drawing the rest from reference TRBV18 and TRBJ2-3, the complete variable domain is NAGVMQNPRHLVRRRGQEARLRCSPMKGHSHVYWYRQLPEEGLKFMVYLQKENIIDESGMPKERFSAEFPKEGPSILRIQQVVRGDSAAYFCASSRVLVSSTDTQYFGPGTRLTVL.

The chain has TRBV7-9 and TRBJ1-6; TCRdb's D call, TRBD1, is unchecked because there is no DNA. The germline V gene has CDR1 SEHNR and CDR2 FQNEAQ (reference sequence). This CDR3 contains 14 residues. This CDR3 is CASSLTRDRSPLHF.

The chain is built from TRBV20-1 and TRBJ2-5; with no DNA, the TCRdb D assignment of TRBD1 cannot be verified. Germline-derived CDR1 and CDR2 are DFQATT and SNEGSKA (reference sequence). The CDR3 sequence is 15 residues long. CDR3 sequence reads: CSARNPGTAKETQYF.

The rearrangement joins TRBV2 to TRBJ1-6; TCRdb gives TRBD1 as the D gene, but with no DNA this cannot be confirmed. From germline, CDR1 is SNHLY and CDR2 FYNNEI. CDR3 size: 14 residues. The CDR3 protein is CASSQGQGNSPLHF.

The chain joins TRBV2 to TRBJ1-1. Germline V CDR1 and CDR2: SNHLY, FYNNEI. The CDR3 has 14 residues. CDR3 region: CASSANREDTEAFF.

J is TRBJ2-7 and V is TRBV2; TCRdb calls TRBD1, which cannot be checked without DNA. This CDR3 has 14 residues. Germline CDR1 reads SNHLY; CDR2 reads FYNNEI. The CDR3 is CASSDAPGGYEQYF.

The V call is TRBV19, the J call TRBJ2-1; TCRdb selects TRBD2, and the lack of DNA leaves this call unchecked. CDR1 and CDR2 (germline): LNHDA, SQIVND (reference sequence). The CDR3 runs 14 residues. The CDR3 sequence is CASSMAGGVLGQFF. Using reference TRBV19 and TRBJ2-1 for the parts outside the CDR3, the full variable domain is DGGITQSPKYLFRKEGQNVTLSCEQNLNHDAMYWYRQDPGQGLRLIYYSQIVNDFQKGDIAEGYSVSREKKESFPLTVTSAQKNPTAFYLCASSMAGGVLGQFFGPGTRLTVL.

J is TRBJ2-7 and V is TRBV6-5; TCRdb designates TRBD1, a call that cannot be tested without DNA. There are 15 residues in the CDR3. Germline CDR1 MNHEY, CDR2 SVGAGI. CDR3 amino acids: CASSYKRWGSGEQYF.

This chain uses TRBV20-1 with TRBJ2-7; absent DNA, TCRdb's TRBD1 call cannot be checked. This CDR3 is 14 amino acids long. Germline assignment: CDR1 DFQATT and CDR2 SNEGSKA (reference sequence). The CDR3 protein is CSAQRSGRGYEQYF.

The chain is built from TRBV5-1 and TRBJ2-5. CDR1 and CDR2 from the germline V gene are SGHRS and YFSETQ. This CDR3 region has 13 residues. This chain's CDR3 is CASMDPNGETQYF.

This chain uses TRBV2 with TRBJ2-3. The CDR3 is 14 residues long. The germline CDR1 and CDR2 sequences are SNHLY and FYNNEI. CDR3 sequence reads: CASMRVRSTDTQYF.

The chain couples TRBV10-3 to TRBJ1-1; TCRdb reports TRBD1, a call that lacks DNA to check it against. The CDR3 sequence is 14 residues long. The germline V gene has CDR1 ENHRY and CDR2 SYGVKD. The CDR3 loop reads CAIRNRVGNTEAFF.

The V and J genes are TRBV6-6 and TRBJ2-1; TCRdb's D call of TRBD1 is untestable without DNA. This CDR3 has 12 amino acids. From germline, CDR1 is MNHNY and CDR2 SVGAGI (reference sequence). CDR3 region: CASSTYRNEQFF.

This chain uses TRBV28 with TRBJ2-7; TCRdb's D gene call, TRBD1, goes unchecked for lack of DNA. The CDR3 is 13 amino acids. Germline CDR1 is MDHEN and CDR2 is SYDVKM. The CDR3 reads CASSLGDRYEQYF. Variable domain in full (rest from reference TRBV28 and TRBJ2-7): DVKVTQSSRYLVKRTGEKVFLECVQDMDHENMFWYRQDPGLGLRLIYFSYDVKMKEKGDIPEGYSVSREKKERFSLILESASTNQTSMYLCASSLGDRYEQYFGPGTRLTVT.

The chain joins TRBV7-9 to TRBJ1-2; the D call of TRBD1 rests on TCRdb alone, since no DNA is present to check it. CDR1 is SEHNR and CDR2 is FQNEAQ in the germline V gene (reference sequence). The CDR3 spans 14 residues. This CDR3 reads CASSWDSLNYGYTF.

The V call is TRBV9, the J call TRBJ1-6; the D call from TCRdb, TRBD1, cannot be confirmed without DNA. This CDR3 has 15 residues. In germline, CDR1 is SGDLS, CDR2 YYNGEE. CDR3 protein: CASSAGTGGYLPLHF. The full variable domain, completed using reference TRBV9 and TRBJ1-6, is DSGVTQTPKHLITATGQRVTLRCSPRSGDLSVYWYQQSLDQGLQFLIQYYNGEERAKGNILERFSAQQFPDLHSELNLSSLELGDSALYFCASSAGTGGYLPLHFGNGTRLTVT.

The CDR3 loop reads CASSPGQGAEAFF. This sequence joins TRBV4-3 and TRBJ1-1; TCRdb reports TRBD1, a call that lacks DNA to check it against. Per germline, CDR1 LGHNA and CDR2 YSLEER. This CDR3 is built from 13 residues.

This chain joins TRBV18 and TRBJ2-7; there is no DNA to check the TCRdb D call of TRBD1. The germline V gene has CDR1 KGHSH and CDR2 LQKENI. This CDR3 comprises 15 residues. The CDR3 spells CASSLGQQSSYEQYF.

The J gene is TRBJ1-5, the V gene TRBV20-1; TCRdb's D gene call, TRBD1, goes unchecked for lack of DNA. The CDR3 sequence is 17 residues long. Germline V lookup: CDR1 DFQATT, CDR2 SNEGSKA (reference sequence). CDR3 amino acids: CSARANSRQGQYQPQHF.

This chain uses TRBV19 with TRBJ1-5; checking the TCRdb D call of TRBD1 is not possible without DNA. The germline V gene has CDR1 LNHDA and CDR2 SQIVND (reference sequence). This CDR3 spans 14 amino acids. The CDR3 here is CASSMGQGNQPQHF.

V is TRBV18 and J is TRBJ1-6; TCRdb selects TRBD1, and the lack of DNA leaves this call unchecked. Per germline, CDR1 KGHSH and CDR2 LQKENI. The CDR3 extends over 16 amino acids. CDR3 residues: CASSPRGQEASTPLHF.

The chain links TRBV5-1 to TRBJ1-1. CDR1 and CDR2 (germline): SGHRS, YFSETQ. CDR3 length equals 15 residues. The CDR3 loop reads CASSGTIGENTEAFF.

The V call is TRBV3-1, the J call TRBJ2-1; with no DNA, the TCRdb D assignment of TRBD2 cannot be verified. CDR1 and CDR2 from the germline V gene are LGHDT and YNNKEL (reference sequence). The length of the CDR3 is 16 residues. The chain's CDR3 is CASRTRGNAGALEQFF.

The gene calls are TRBV28 and TRBJ2-7; TCRdb's D call of TRBD1 is untestable without DNA. The CDR3 totals 16 residues. Per germline, CDR1 MDHEN and CDR2 SYDVKM. The chain's CDR3 is CASSLSGQLGSYEQYF.

The CDR3 sequence is CASSPRGDTQYF. The chain has TRBV7-9 and TRBJ2-3; as DNA is missing, the TRBD1 call by TCRdb cannot be tested. This CDR3 has 12 residues. Germline V lookup: CDR1 SEHNR, CDR2 FQNEAQ (reference sequence).

The chain carries TRBV12-3 or TRBV12-4 and TRBJ1-1. This CDR3 has 14 residues. The CDR3 loop reads CASSLEGVVTEAFF.

The chain combines TRBV5-1 with TRBJ1-6; TCRdb names TRBD1, which stays unverified in the absence of DNA. This CDR3 spans 15 amino acids. Germline values: CDR1 SGHRS, CDR2 YFSETQ. The CDR3 is CASSRRTGDGSPLHF.

The chain links TRBV4-2 to TRBJ2-3; there is no DNA to check the TCRdb D call of TRBD2. From germline, CDR1 is LGHNA and CDR2 YNFKEQ. CDR3 length: 13 amino acids. The CDR3 spells CASSQASSNTQYF.